This record looks at one T cell receptor beta chain sequence and its context. The source of the sample is a study of shared clonotypes between healthy human individuals. Study-level information: Each donor contributed plates that comprised three CD4 naive, three CD4 memory, two CD8 naive and one CD8 memory.

The germline V gene encodes CDR1 SNHLY and CDR2 FYNNEI. V was clipped by 10 bases and J by 2 bases, with 10 bases between them. The CDR3 is 12 amino acids. This table comes from immunoSEQ multiplex PCR, and its TCRdb copy is limited to in-frame clones, with some not included. The profile shows around 350,000 clones, about 73% of them singletons. Sequencing used memory CD4+ T cells sorted from blood. Subset meaning: CD45RA-negative fraction. The chain combines TRBV2 with TRBJ2-3; D gene uncertain. This TCR was sampled from a man aged 25-45 years in good health. CDR3 sequence (DNA): TGTGCCACAACTGGGGACACAGATACGCAGTATTTT. It codes for CATTGDTDTQYF.